Each of the 15 T cell receptor beta chains below was sequenced from the same sample in a study of T cells in Graves' hyperthyroidism and ophthalmopathy. The source material, RNA transcripts, was used to amplify TCR beta CDR3 regions. TCR CDR3 regions were first amplified by RT-PCR with HTBI primers. One entry per CDR3 protein, called by TCRdb with MiXCR from the multiplex PCR reads. The sample contains a few hundred thousand distinct CDR3 sequences, approximately 13% of which appear only once. Sequenced: blood. The receptors were gathered from a man younger than 45 with Graves' hyperthyroidism that later progressed to Graves' ophthalmopathy.

This clonotype was recorded many times. The gene calls are TRBV11-2 and TRBJ1-2; maybe TRBD1 (5 bases). Deletions cut 6 bases from V and 0 bases from J, with 8 bases between. Per germline, CDR1 SGHAT and CDR2 FQNNGV. CDR3 size: 13 residues. The CDR3 DNA is TGTGCCAGCAGGGACATCTCTAACTATGGCTACACCTTC. It specifies CASRDISNYGYTF.

There are many counts of this clonotype. The rearrangement links TRBV12-3 or TRBV12-4 to TRBJ1-1; D is undetermined. Trimming removed 3 bases from V and 2 bases from J, with 10 bases in between. The CDR3 is 14 amino acids. This chain's CDR3 is CASSFSGFNTEAFF. Here the CDR3 DNA reads TGTGCCAGCAGTTTTTCGGGTTTTAACACTGAAGCTTTCTTT.

This clonotype was counted once. No conserved phenylalanine or tryptophan is present at the end of the CDR3, so a read error is the likely explanation. The genes are TRBV5-6 and TRBJ1-2; TRBD1 is a possible D gene (6 bases). Germline CDR1 is SGHDT and CDR2 is YYEEEE. The CDR3 is 15 residues long. V was shortened by 3 bases and J by 3 bases, with 15 bases between the two germline ends. In DNA, the CDR3 is TGTGCCAGCAGCTCCTACAGGGCCCTATACTATGGCTACACCTCC. Amino acids: CASSSYRALYYGYTS.

In its sample, this clonotype was seen a few times. This chain joins TRBV6-1 and TRBJ1-3; 9 nucleotides match TRBD1. Germline V gives CDR1 MNHNS, CDR2 SASEGT. This CDR3 has 15 amino acids. V lost 6 bases and J lost 4; bases outside the gene matches: 7. In DNA form, the CDR3 reads TGTGCCAGCAGACCAACAGGGGGCTTCGGAAACACCATATATTTT. Translating gives CASRPTGGFGNTIYF.

The V and J genes are TRBV5-8 and TRBJ1-5, with a possible D match to TRBD1 (5 bases). Between the trimmed V and J ends, which lost 4 bases and 9 bases, there was a span of 17 bases. The CDR3 extends over 14 amino acids. The V gene's germline CDR1 is SGHTS and CDR2 YDEGEE. The CDR3 sequence: CASSPMTVLGPQHF. The CDR3, as DNA: TGTGCCAGCAGCCCAATGACAGTCCTAGGGCCCCAGCATTTT.

The table lists this clonotype with many counts. V usage is TRBV12-3 or TRBV12-4 and J usage is TRBJ2-7, with 13 nucleotides matching TRBD2. Trimming at V came to 6 bases and at J to 5 bases, leaving 4 bases not matched to a gene. The CDR3 contains 14 residues. CDR3 nucleotide sequence: TGTGCCAGCAGACTAGCGGGGGGGCCCGACGAGCAGTACTTC. This translates into CASRLAGGPDEQYF.

This clonotype was counted at least ten times. The V call is TRBV11-2, the J call TRBJ1-6; D is possibly TRBD1 (6 bases). Germline CDR1 and CDR2: SGHAT and FQNNGV. This CDR3 has 16 residues. Trimming took off 5 bases at V and 14 bases at J, with 25 bases between the two ends. The CDR3 region is CASSPNAGHDQSTLHF. CDR3 nucleotides: TGTGCCAGCAGCCCAAACGCGGGACACGACCAGTCGACCCTCCACTTT.

This clonotype was observed a handful of times. The chain recombines TRBV13 with TRBJ2-1, with 7 bases fitting TRBD1. Germline V lookup: CDR1 PRHDT, CDR2 FYEKMQ (reference sequence). CDR3 length: 16 residues. V trimming: 4 bases; J trimming: 0 bases; junction bases outside the gene matches: 6. CDR3 region: CASSSGTASSYNEQFF. DNA for the CDR3: TGTGCCAGCAGCTCCGGGACAGCCAGCTCCTACAATGAGCAGTTCTTC.

In its sample, this clonotype was seen many times. V gene TRBV28 combines with J gene TRBJ2-7, with D tentatively TRBD2 (6 bases). CDR1 MDHEN and CDR2 SYDVKM come from the germline V gene. Trimming took off 6 bases at V and 4 bases at J, with 16 bases between the two ends. The CDR3 is 14 amino acids. CDR3 sequence reads: CASSPRGLTYEQYF. The DNA of the CDR3 is TGTGCCAGCAGCCCGCGGGGTTTAACGTACGAGCAGTACTTC.

This clonotype was detected many times. This chain connects TRBV2 to TRBJ2-7; D unresolved. Per the germline V gene, CDR1 is SNHLY and CDR2 is FYNNEI. The CDR3 is made up of 19 amino acids. V lost 4 bases and J lost 0, with 25 bases in between. CDR3 protein: CASSGEYLTEQSSSYEQYF. The CDR3 DNA is TGTGCCAGCAGTGGAGAATACCTAACCGAGCAGTCTAGCTCCTACGAGCAGTACTTC. Looking up the rest from reference TRBV2 and TRBJ2-7 gives the full variable domain: EPEVTQTPSHQVTQMGQEVILRCVPISNHLYFYWYRQILGQKVEFLVSFYNNEISEKSEIFDDQFSVERPDGSNFTLKIRSTKLEDSAMYFCASSGEYLTEQSSSYEQYFGPGTRLTVT.

CDR3: CASSEVTSVHEQFF. In nucleotides, the CDR3 is TGTGCCAGCAGTGAAGTGACTAGCGTCCATGAGCAGTTCTTC. The chain combines TRBV25-1 with TRBJ2-1, with TRBD2 matching over 8 bases. J lost 8 bases, V lost 2 bases, and 5 bases had no gene match. CDR1 and CDR2 from the germline V gene are MGHDK and SYGVNS. The CDR3 is 14 amino acids.

This clonotype was counted a few times. The gene calls are TRBV3-1 and TRBJ1-6; 7 bases map to TRBD1. The CDR3 sequence is 17 residues long. Per the germline V gene, CDR1 is LGHDT and CDR2 is YNNKEL (reference sequence). The V segment lost 1 base and the J segment 7 bases; nucleotides outside the gene matches: 10. DNA for the CDR3: TGTGCCAGCAGCCAAGGGAGGGTCAGGGGGTGGAATTCACCCCTCCACTTT. It codes for CASSQGRVRGWNSPLHF.

This clonotype was seen at least ten times. The rearrangement uses TRBV7-2 and TRBJ1-2, with 10 positions matching TRBD1. J lost 4 bases, V lost 1 base, and 3 bases had no gene match. CDR1 SGHTA and CDR2 FQGNSA come from the germline V gene. The CDR3 runs to 15 residues. Here the CDR3 DNA reads TGTGCCAGCAGCTTAGACAGACAGGGGGCCTATGGCTACACCTTC. Translation: CASSLDRQGAYGYTF.

In its sample, this clonotype was seen a few times. CDR3 amino acids: CASSNRQGANTEAFF. CDR3 DNA sequence: TGTGCCAGCAGCAACCGACAGGGGGCTAACACTGAAGCTTTCTTT. V usage is TRBV5-6 and J usage is TRBJ1-1, with 10 bases lining up with TRBD1. The junction had 5 bases not matched to a gene; V was cut back by 4 bases and J by 2 bases. The CDR3 covers 15 residues. The germline V gene has CDR1 SGHDT and CDR2 YYEEEE. The complete variable domain, with remaining parts taken from reference TRBV5-6 and TRBJ1-1, reads DAGVTQSPTHLIKTRGQQVTLRCSPKSGHDTVSWYQQALGQGPQFIFQYYEEEERQRGNFPDRFSGHQFPNYSSELNVNALLLGDSALYLCASSNRQGANTEAFFGQGTRLTVV.

The CDR3 spells CASSYSTGKNTEAFF. CDR3 bases: TGTGCCAGCAGTTACTCAACCGGGAAGAACACTGAAGCTTTCTTT. The chain uses TRBV6-2 or TRBV6-3 and TRBJ1-1; D gene ambiguous. With 0 bases removed from V and 1 base from J, the gap between germline ends came to 9 bases. This CDR3 region has 15 residues. Looked up from germline, CDR1 is MNHEY and CDR2 is SVGEGT.